This T cell receptor beta chain was recovered during a study of cytomegalovirus exposure and HLA in healthy donors. Whole-study results and caveats: Researchers catalogued over 150 TCR beta chains as cytomegalovirus-associated.

CDR3 size: 18 residues. The germline CDR1 and CDR2 sequences are SGHTA and FQGNSA. V lost 3 bases to trimming and J lost 0 bases, with 15 bases between them. PCR involved 60 Vbeta and 13 Jbeta primers. Assay used: immunoSEQ multiplex PCR; TCRdb lists only in-frame clones, some missing. The repertoire holds around 100,000 clones, 60% to 75% seen once, with approximately 2% in the top ten. Of note for this clone: Its specificity is unknown.

V and J are TRBV7-2 and TRBJ2-6, with D uncertain. The sequencing input was PBMCs. The receptor's source is a middle-aged woman in good health and CMV-seronegative. CDR3 loop: CASSFRPGTNSGANVLTF. The CDR3 coding sequence is TGTGCCAGCAGCTTTCGGCCGGGTACTAACTCTGGGGCCAACGTCCTGACTTTC.